One sample yielded the 20 T cell receptor beta chains listed below, sequenced in a study of blood T cell repertoires in COVID-19. Profiling relied on immunoSEQ multiplex PCR, and the TCRdb table lists in-frame clones only, not all of them. The profile shows 65,000 to 80,000 clones, almost 85% of them singletons. Sequenced material: peripheral blood. These receptor sequences come from a man in his forties or fifties with acute or convalescent COVID-19.

This clone occurred many times. The chain employs TRBV7-9 and TRBJ1-3; D gene unclear. V lost 6 bases and J 8 bases, leaving 20 bases between the germline ends. The length of the CDR3 is 15 residues. Germline assignment: CDR1 SEHNR and CDR2 FQNEAQ (reference sequence). The CDR3 sequence: CASRPKVRLEDTIYF. The DNA for the CDR3 is TGTGCCAGCAGGCCTAAGGTTAGATTAGAGGACACCATATATTTT.

This clone was seen a few times. The genes are TRBV7-2 and TRBJ1-1, with D maybe TRBD1 (6 bases). CDR3 size: 12 residues. Trimming shortened V by 3 bases and J by 12 bases, and 14 bases separated the two germline ends. Looked up from germline, CDR1 is SGHTA and CDR2 is FQGNSA. CDR3 bases: TGTGCCAGCAGCTTGGTGGACAGTCTTCCTTTCTTT. Protein product: CASSLVDSLPFF.

This clone came up many times. V usage is TRBV14 and J usage is TRBJ1-1; D gene ambiguous. CDR1 SGHDN and CDR2 FVKESK come from the germline V gene. Trimming pared 6 bases from V and 5 bases from J, leaving 10 bases between. The CDR3 loop spans 12 amino acids. CDR3 region: CASRHLGTEAFF. DNA of the CDR3: TGTGCCAGCAGACACCTTGGTACTGAAGCTTTCTTT.

CDR3 loop: CASSGGQGNTETQYF. In DNA, the CDR3 is TGTGCCAGTAGTGGTGGACAGGGGAATACGGAGACCCAGTACTTC. This chain links TRBV19 with TRBJ2-5; 9 positions match TRBD1. Looked up from germline, CDR1 is LNHDA and CDR2 is SQIVND (reference sequence). The CDR3 covers 15 residues. Losses at the gene ends were 5 bases for V and 5 bases for J; bases not matched to a gene: 9.

In this sample, this clone turned up a few times. Other DNA sequences from this sample encode an identical CDR3 as well. This chain uses TRBV7-9 with TRBJ1-2; TRBD1 might be the D (5 bases). V was clipped by 1 base and J by 6 bases, with 12 bases between them. The CDR3 is 14 residues long. The V gene's germline CDR1 is SEHNR and CDR2 FQNEAQ (reference sequence). The CDR3: CASSLVGQGDGYTF. The DNA for the CDR3 is TGTGCCAGCAGCTTAGTGGGTCAGGGCGATGGCTACACCTTC.

The rearrangement joins TRBV3-1 (or the pseudogene TRBV3-2) to TRBJ1-4; D ambiguous. V shed 1 base and J shed 0 bases, with 6 bases lying between them. This CDR3 has 15 residues. Germline V CDR1 and CDR2: LGHDT, YNNKEL (reference sequence). The CDR3: CASSQGPATNEKLFF. In nucleotides, the CDR3 is TGTGCCAGCAGCCAAGGTCCGGCAACTAATGAAAAACTGTTTTTT.

V gene TRBV2 combines with J gene TRBJ1-2; no clear D gene. Germline V CDR1 and CDR2: SNHLY, FYNNEI. Trimming took off 2 bases at V and 4 bases at J, with 14 bases between the two ends. CDR3 size: 15 residues. CDR3 protein: CASSEQRRAVYGYTF. CDR3 coding DNA: TGTGCCAGCAGTGAACAGAGGCGGGCCGTCTATGGCTACACCTTC.

The rearrangement joins TRBV6-5 to TRBJ2-1; possible D gene TRBD1, 5 bases. CDR3 length equals 15 residues. V was pared by 5 bases and J by 2 bases, with 13 bases between. From germline, CDR1 is MNHEY and CDR2 SVGAGI. The CDR3 loop is CASSTFADTYNEQFF. CDR3 DNA: TGTGCCAGCAGTACCTTTGCGGACACCTACAATGAGCAGTTCTTC.

The chain combines TRBV25-1 with TRBJ1-6, with 8 bases fitting TRBD1. V was clipped by 5 bases and J by 2 bases; unmatched bases: 5. CDR3 length: 16 amino acids. Germline loops: CDR1 MGHDK, CDR2 SYGVNS. In DNA, the CDR3 is TGTGCCAGCAGTAGCCCAGGGGGCCCCTATAATTCACCCCTCCACTTT. Translating gives CASSSPGGPYNSPLHF.

This clone was seen only a few times. The chain is built from TRBV2 and TRBJ2-2; no definite D call. The CDR3 extends over 13 amino acids. V was shortened by 5 bases and J by 5 bases, with 9 bases between the two germline ends. Germline-derived CDR1 and CDR2 are SNHLY and FYNNEI. CDR3 bases: TGTGCCAGCAGTCCTTCTAGAACCGGGGAGCTGTTTTTT. Translation gives CASSPSRTGELFF.

The gene calls are TRBV2 and TRBJ1-2; 9 positions agree with TRBD1. The ends lost 6 bases at V and 2 bases at J; junction bases unmatched: 4. The CDR3 is 14 residues long. Germline V lookup: CDR1 SNHLY, CDR2 FYNNEI. The CDR3: CASSPDRGNYGYTF. CDR3 in DNA: TGTGCCAGCAGCCCGGACAGGGGAAACTATGGCTACACCTTC. The whole variable domain, filled in from reference TRBV2 and TRBJ1-2, reads EPEVTQTPSHQVTQMGQEVILRCVPISNHLYFYWYRQILGQKVEFLVSFYNNEISEKSEIFDDQFSVERPDGSNFTLKIRSTKLEDSAMYFCASSPDRGNYGYTFGSGTRLTVV.

This chain joins TRBV7-2 and TRBJ1-6; 7 nucleotides line up with TRBD1. Germline V gene sequence: CDR1 SGHTA, CDR2 FQGNSA. Trimming removed 7 bases from V and 10 bases from J; junction bases left unmatched: 16. The CDR3 has 16 residues. CDR3 DNA sequence: TGTGCCAGCAACTCTCCGGACAGGTTTATAGGATCACCCCTCCACTTT. It translates to CASNSPDRFIGSPLHF. Based on the CDR3 plus reference TRBV7-2 and TRBJ1-6, the full variable domain is GAGVSQSPSNKVTEKGKDVELRCDPISGHTALYWYRQSLGQGLEFLIYFQGNSAPDKSGLPSDRFSAERTGGSVSTLTIQRTQQEDSAVYLCASNSPDRFIGSPLHFGNGTRLTVT.

The genes are TRBV19 and TRBJ2-7; 9 bases agree with TRBD1. Losses at the gene ends were 6 bases for V and 2 bases for J; bases not matched to a gene: 14. CDR1 is LNHDA, CDR2 SQIVND, per germline (reference sequence). The CDR3 is made up of 17 amino acids. The CDR3 here is CASSNTNPGQGTYEQYF. Here the CDR3 DNA reads TGTGCCAGTAGCAACACAAATCCGGGACAGGGAACCTACGAGCAGTACTTC. The variable domain in full, completed from reference TRBV19 and TRBJ2-7, reads DGGITQSPKYLFRKEGQNVTLSCEQNLNHDAMYWYRQDPGQGLRLIYYSQIVNDFQKGDIAEGYSVSREKKESFPLTVTSAQKNPTAFYLCASSNTNPGQGTYEQYFGPGTRLTVT.

This clone came up a few times. This chain connects TRBV7-2 to TRBJ2-7; TRBD2 matches at 9 bases. Per germline, CDR1 SGHTA and CDR2 FQGNSA. The CDR3 has 14 amino acids. V lost 1 base and J lost 4; bases outside the gene matches: 2. The CDR3 nucleotides are TGTGCCAGCAGCTTAGGTAGCGGGAGTTACGAGCAGTACTTC. Its protein is CASSLGSGSYEQYF.

The CDR3 nucleotides are TGTGCCAGCAGTTACGGCCAGGGTACATATGGCTACACCTTC. It codes for CASSYGQGTYGYTF. The chain has TRBV6-5 and TRBJ1-2; D is perhaps TRBD1 (5 bases). Per the germline V gene, CDR1 is MNHEY and CDR2 is SVGAGI. The CDR3 runs 14 residues. Between the trimmed V and J ends, which lost 2 bases and 5 bases, there was a span of 12 bases.

This clone has a single count. The V gene is TRBV19, the J gene TRBJ2-2; D is undetermined. The germline gives CDR1 LNHDA, CDR2 SQIVND (reference sequence). The CDR3 has 13 amino acids. The germline V and J ends were trimmed by 3 bases and 6 bases, with 8 bases remaining between them. In DNA form, the CDR3 reads TGTGCCAGTAGTATCTTGGCTCCCGGGGAGCTGTTTTTT. Its translation: CASSILAPGELFF.

The gene calls are TRBV19 and TRBJ1-1; 7 bases agree with TRBD1. The trim removed 6 bases at V and 6 bases at J, leaving 13 bases unmatched. Per the germline V gene, CDR1 is LNHDA and CDR2 is SQIVND (reference sequence). The CDR3 spans 15 residues. The CDR3 spells CASREQGKPHAEAFF. In DNA form, the CDR3 reads TGTGCCAGTAGGGAACAGGGGAAGCCTCACGCTGAAGCTTTCTTT.

The gene calls are TRBV28 and TRBJ2-3; tentatively, D is TRBD1 (6 bases). V was cut by 6 bases and J by 3 bases, with 13 bases left in between. In germline, CDR1 is MDHEN, CDR2 SYDVKM. The CDR3 is 14 amino acids. CDR3 sequence reads: CASSRGQTTDTQYF. As DNA, the CDR3 is TGTGCCAGCAGCCGTGGACAGACAACAGATACGCAGTATTTT.

CDR3: CASSQTGAGTEAFF. Written as DNA, the CDR3 is TGCGCCAGCAGCCAAACAGGGGCGGGCACTGAAGCTTTCTTT. The V gene is TRBV4-3, the J gene TRBJ1-1, with 7 bases fitting TRBD1. Germline V gives CDR1 LGHNA, CDR2 YSLEER. V lost 2 bases and J lost 4; bases outside the gene matches: 4. There are 14 residues in the CDR3.

This chain uses TRBV19 with TRBJ2-2; 9 bases line up with TRBD1. The germline V gene encodes CDR1 LNHDA and CDR2 SQIVND (reference sequence). V shed 6 bases, J shed 0 bases, and the junction held 2 bases outside the gene matches. This CDR3 contains 15 residues. CDR3 region: CASSGTGTNTGELFF. The CDR3 DNA follows: TGTGCCAGTAGCGGGACAGGGACGAACACCGGGGAGCTGTTTTTT. Filled out from reference TRBV19 and TRBJ2-2, the complete variable domain reads DGGITQSPKYLFRKEGQNVTLSCEQNLNHDAMYWYRQDPGQGLRLIYYSQIVNDFQKGDIAEGYSVSREKKESFPLTVTSAQKNPTAFYLCASSGTGTNTGELFFGEGSRLTVL.